These T cell receptor beta chains were read from a single sample in a study of blood T cell repertoires in COVID-19. Sequencing was performed with immunoSEQ multiplex PCR; in TCRdb, only in-frame clones are kept and a portion is missing. The table has over 10,000 clones, less than 80% seen once. The sequenced sample was peripheral blood. These TCRs come from a man between 60 and 70 years old with COVID-19, enrolled during active disease. Both conserved end residues are part of each CDR3. A D gene is named only where the DNA matches it firmly. Size is omitted from some rows. Given values are once, few, many or a class for expanded clones.

cdr3_nt cdr3_aa j_call clone_size d_call v_call
TGTGCCACCAGCAGATATTATAGCAATCAGCCCCAGCATTTT CATSRYYSNQPQHF TRBJ1-5 . . TRBV15
TGTGCCAGCAGCTTTCGCCGCGATTTAACGGGGAGCACAGATACGCAGTATTTT CASSFRRDLTGSTDTQYF TRBJ2-3 . . TRBV5-6
TGTGCCAGCAGTTACCGATGGGGACAGGGGGACGAGCAGTACTTC CASSYRWGQGDEQYF TRBJ2-7 . TRBD1 TRBV28
TGTGCCAGCGGGGCCTCAGTTTACTCCTACGAGCAGTACTTC CASGASVYSYEQYF TRBJ2-7 few . TRBV27
TGTGCCAGCAGCTTGGCAGAGGGGGCGTTTAGCACAGATACGCAGTATTTT CASSLAEGAFSTDTQYF TRBJ2-3 . TRBD1 TRBV5-4
TGTGCCACCAGCCGGACAGGGGCGGTCGGGGAGACCCAGTACTTC CATSRTGAVGETQYF TRBJ2-5 . TRBD1 TRBV24-1
TGTGCCAGCAGCCAAGGGGGACAGGGGGCGAGACAGCCCCAGCATTTT CASSQGGQGARQPQHF TRBJ1-5 . TRBD1 TRBV3-1/TRBV3-2
TGCAGCGTTGAAGTCGTCTTAGCCAAAAACATTCAGTACTTC CSVEVVLAKNIQYF TRBJ2-4 . . TRBV29-1
TGTGCCAGCAGTTACCCCCGTGCGGGAGCATACAATGAGCAGTTCTTC CASSYPRAGAYNEQFF TRBJ2-1 . TRBD2 TRBV6-8
TGCGCCAGCAGCCAAAACGCAGGGGGCCCTAGCAATCAGCCCCAGCATTTT CASSQNAGGPSNQPQHF TRBJ1-5 . TRBD1 TRBV4-3
TGTGCCGGGGGTGTCGATGAGCAGTTCTTC CAGGVDEQFF TRBJ2-1 once . TRBV30
TGTGCCAGCAGTAAACGACAGGGGTTGTACACAGATACGCAGTATTTT CASSKRQGLYTDTQYF TRBJ2-3 . TRBD1 TRBV6-2/TRBV6-3
TGTGCCAGCAGTTACACGGGACAGGGCGGCTATGGCTACACCTTC CASSYTGQGGYGYTF TRBJ1-2 . TRBD1 TRBV6-5
TGCGCCAGCAGCTTGCTCTCTGTACAAGAGACCCAGTACTTC CASSLLSVQETQYF TRBJ2-5 . . TRBV5-1
TGTGCCAGCAGCTTGGAGGGAGGAAATTCACCCCTCCACTTT CASSLEGGNSPLHF TRBJ1-6 . . TRBV5-4
TGCGCCAGCAGTGAAACTTCGCGCAATCAGCCCCAGCATTTT CASSETSRNQPQHF TRBJ1-5 . . TRBV10-1
TGCGCCAGCAGCCCTAGTAGCGGGATGAAGAATGAGCAGTTCTTC CASSPSSGMKNEQFF TRBJ2-1 once TRBD2 TRBV5-1
TGTGCCAGCAGCAAGTACTCGGGGGGGACGAACACTGAAGCTTTCTTT CASSKYSGGTNTEAFF TRBJ1-1 . . TRBV16
TGTGCCAGCAGCCCCACTTGGGCCACAGATACGCAGTATTTT CASSPTWATDTQYF TRBJ2-3 . . TRBV11-3
TGTGCCAGCAGCCCGGACAGGGATCGGTATATCAGCTACACCTTC CASSPDRDRYISYTF TRBJ1-2 . TRBD1 TRBV5-6
TGTGCCAACCTAAAAGGGGCAGAGACCGGTAATGAAAAACTGTTTTTT CANLKGAETGNEKLFF TRBJ1-4 few . TRBV21-1
TGTGCCAGCAGCCAATCACGGGATCCAACTCAGACCCAGTACTTC CASSQSRDPTQTQYF TRBJ2-5 once . TRBV4-2
TGTGCCAGCAGACGCCTCAGGGGTTGGGTGGAACAGCCCCAGCATTTT CASRRLRGWVEQPQHF TRBJ1-5 . . TRBV28